The 24 T cell receptor beta chains given below trace back to one sample, sequenced in a study of blood T cell repertoires in COVID-19. Some clones are missing from TCRdb's copy, which holds only in-frame ones; the method was immunoSEQ multiplex PCR. Among nearly 60,000 clones listed, around 85% were seen once. The sample taken for sequencing was peripheral blood. The receptor source for this set is a middle-aged man with active COVID-19.

The V and J genes are TRBV30 and TRBJ2-1; 7 bases line up with TRBD2. CDR1 is GTSNPN and CDR2 is SVGIG in the germline V gene (reference sequence). V trimming: 8 bases; J trimming: 2 bases; junction bases outside the gene matches: 6. The CDR3 spans 13 residues. The chain's CDR3 is CAGTSAAYNEQFF. The CDR3 nucleotides are TGTGCCGGAACTAGCGCGGCCTACAATGAGCAGTTCTTC.

The chain employs TRBV7-2 and TRBJ2-7, with 7 bases lining up with TRBD2. The junction had 14 bases not matched to a gene; V was cut back by 5 bases and J by 1 base. Germline assignment: CDR1 SGHTA and CDR2 FQGNSA. CDR3 size: 17 residues. CDR3 in amino acids: CASSGKREDPFSYEQYF. Here the CDR3 DNA reads TGTGCCAGCAGCGGAAAACGGGAGGACCCATTTTCCTACGAGCAGTACTTC.

The rearrangement uses TRBV6-1 and TRBJ2-1; possible D gene TRBD1, 6 bases. The germline V gene encodes CDR1 MNHNS and CDR2 SASEGT. This CDR3 is built from 14 residues. V was shortened by 3 bases and J by 0 bases, with 6 bases between the two germline ends. CDR3 in amino acids: CASSDRGSYNEQFF. The DNA of the CDR3 is TGTGCCAGCAGTGACAGGGGCTCCTACAATGAGCAGTTCTTC.

This chain links TRBV7-2 with TRBJ1-5, with D uncertain. Germline-derived CDR1 and CDR2 are SGHTA and FQGNSA. CDR3 size: 15 residues. V gave up 1 base and J gave up 5 bases, with 12 bases separating them. The CDR3 bases are TGTGCCAGCAGCTTAGAAGGGAGAAGAGATCAGCCCCAGCATTTT. This gives the protein CASSLEGRRDQPQHF.

The chain is built from TRBV11-2 and TRBJ2-3, with D possibly matching TRBD2 (6 bases). Germline CDR1 and CDR2: SGHAT and FQNNGV. Trimming shortened V by 2 bases and J by 9 bases, and 21 bases separated the two germline ends. The length of the CDR3 is 16 residues. CDR3: CASSLNGLHNRLTQYF. CDR3 bases: TGTGCCAGCAGCTTAAACGGACTACACAACAGATTGACGCAGTATTTT.

The chain joins TRBV23-1 to TRBJ2-3, with D possibly TRBD2 on 5 matching bases. TRBV23-1 falls under the ORF class, with uncertain function. V gave up 3 bases and J gave up 3 bases, with 10 bases separating them. This CDR3 region has 14 residues. The CDR3 DNA sequence: TGCGCCAGCAGTCACAGACCGGGGACAGATACGCAGTATTTT. It encodes CASSHRPGTDTQYF.

J is TRBJ2-7 and V is TRBV28, with 8 nucleotides matching TRBD1. CDR3 size: 15 residues. V lost 3 bases to trimming and J lost 0 bases; unmatched junction nucleotides: 4. Germline CDR1 and CDR2: MDHEN and SYDVKM. The CDR3 nucleotides are TGTGCCAGCAGTTTCCGGGACAGGTACTCCTACGAGCAGTACTTC. Translated, it gives CASSFRDRYSYEQYF. Using reference TRBV28 and TRBJ2-7 for the parts outside the CDR3, the full variable domain is DVKVTQSSRYLVKRTGEKVFLECVQDMDHENMFWYRQDPGLGLRLIYFSYDVKMKEKGDIPEGYSVSREKKERFSLILESASTNQTSMYLCASSFRDRYSYEQYFGPGTRLTVT.

V is TRBV28 and J is TRBJ1-2; 8 bases map to TRBD1. The germline V gene has CDR1 MDHEN and CDR2 SYDVKM. Trimming took 5 bases from V and 3 from J; bases not matched to a gene: 11. CDR3 length: 16 amino acids. The CDR3 here is CASSPPRQGNYYGYTF. In DNA, the CDR3 is TGTGCCAGCAGTCCCCCACGACAGGGGAATTACTATGGCTACACCTTC.

The chain carries TRBV6-5 and TRBJ1-5; D gene unclear. The CDR3 is 14 amino acids. The V gene lost 5 bases and the J gene lost 3 bases, with 11 bases spanning the gap. Germline V gene sequence: CDR1 MNHEY, CDR2 SVGAGI. The CDR3 bases are TGTGCCAGCAGTCCCCGGGAAAACAATCAGCCCCAGCATTTT. Amino acid sequence: CASSPRENNQPQHF.

This rearrangement joins TRBV5-5 to TRBJ1-5, with D possibly TRBD1 on 6 matching bases. Trimming stripped 0 bases from V and 7 bases from J, with 17 bases between. The germline V gene encodes CDR1 SGHKS and CDR2 YYEKEE (reference sequence). CDR3 length: 16 residues. CDR3 amino acids: CASSLAGQGRRQPQHF. The CDR3 nucleotides read TGTGCCAGCAGCTTGGCAGGGCAGGGGAGAAGGCAGCCCCAGCATTTT.

The count of this clone is one. The chain has TRBV7-8 and TRBJ2-3; no reliable D call. The V and J ends lost 5 bases and 4 bases respectively, with 7 bases between them. The germline V gene has CDR1 SGHVS and CDR2 FQNEAQ. The CDR3 extends over 12 amino acids. The CDR3: CASSLIADTQYF. The CDR3 DNA reads as TGTGCCAGCAGCCTAATCGCAGATACGCAGTATTTT.

The chain combines TRBV18 with TRBJ1-2; tentative D call: TRBD1 (5 bases). The ends were cut back, 3 bases at V and 6 bases at J, with 17 bases in the middle. The CDR3 runs 15 residues. Germline lookup yields CDR1 KGHSH and CDR2 LQKENI. The CDR3 DNA sequence: TGTGCCAGCTCACCGCTACAGGTGACTGTGGATGGCTACACCTTC. Translated: CASSPLQVTVDGYTF.

The chain has TRBV19 and TRBJ2-5; D remains ambiguous. V shed 1 base and J shed 4 bases, with 7 bases lying between them. This CDR3 comprises 13 residues. CDR1 LNHDA and CDR2 SQIVND come from the germline V gene (reference sequence). The DNA for the CDR3 is TGTGCCAGTAGTATAGGACTGGGAGAGACCCAGTACTTC. It translates to CASSIGLGETQYF. Combining the CDR3 with reference TRBV19 and TRBJ2-5 gives the whole variable domain DGGITQSPKYLFRKEGQNVTLSCEQNLNHDAMYWYRQDPGQGLRLIYYSQIVNDFQKGDIAEGYSVSREKKESFPLTVTSAQKNPTAFYLCASSIGLGETQYFGPGTRLLVL.

The J gene is TRBJ2-1, the V gene TRBV10-3, with a weak D call TRBD2 (5 bases). The germline CDR1 and CDR2 sequences are ENHRY and SYGVKD. V was cut by 8 bases and J by 4 bases, with 18 bases left in between. The CDR3 runs 15 residues. The chain's CDR3 is CAIRGSSGFYNEQFF. DNA for the CDR3: TGTGCCATCCGGGGATCCAGCGGCTTTTACAATGAGCAGTTCTTC.

The J gene is TRBJ2-7, the V gene TRBV7-2; D is possibly TRBD2 (7 bases). V lost 5 bases to trimming and J lost 4 bases, with 15 bases between them. Per germline, CDR1 SGHTA and CDR2 FQGNSA. The CDR3 covers 14 residues. The CDR3 coding sequence is TGTGCCAGCAGCCCCATTAGGGGGGGGTACGAGCAGTACTTC. It specifies CASSPIRGGYEQYF. The whole variable domain, filled in from reference TRBV7-2 and TRBJ2-7, reads GAGVSQSPSNKVTEKGKDVELRCDPISGHTALYWYRQSLGQGLEFLIYFQGNSAPDKSGLPSDRFSAERTGGSVSTLTIQRTQQEDSAVYLCASSPIRGGYEQYFGPGTRLTVT.

The chain couples TRBV24-1 to TRBJ2-3; 7 bases match TRBD1. Germline V gene sequence: CDR1 KGHDR, CDR2 SFDVKD. Trimming cost V 4 bases and J 1 base; bases outside gene matches: 7. This CDR3 contains 16 residues. The CDR3 sequence: CATSEHPDRGTDTQYF. For the CDR3, the DNA is TGTGCCACCAGTGAGCATCCCGACAGGGGCACAGATACGCAGTATTTT.

J is TRBJ1-3 and V is TRBV6-6; no clear D. There are 12 residues in the CDR3. Germline CDR1 MNHNY, CDR2 SVGAGI (reference sequence). V lost 6 bases, J lost 4 bases, and 7 bases lay in between. The CDR3 spells CASRPQGNTIYF. The CDR3 DNA sequence: TGTGCCAGCAGGCCTCAGGGAAACACCATATATTTT.

The chain has TRBV7-3 and TRBJ2-7, with 7 bases aligning to TRBD1. Germline V lookup: CDR1 SGHTA, CDR2 FQGTGA. After removal of 5 bases from V and 3 bases from J, the junction contained 7 bases not matched to a gene. The length of the CDR3 is 14 residues. The CDR3 sequence: CASSPRDSYYEQYF. In DNA, the CDR3 is TGTGCCAGCAGCCCAAGGGACAGCTACTACGAGCAGTACTTC.

This sequence joins TRBV18 and TRBJ1-1, with D tentatively TRBD1 (5 bases). The CDR3 is 15 amino acids. The germline V gene encodes CDR1 KGHSH and CDR2 LQKENI. Trimming removed 5 bases at V and 4 bases at J, with 17 bases between. The CDR3: CASSSQGGKGTEAFF. The CDR3 DNA is TGTGCCAGCTCATCCCAGGGAGGCAAGGGCACTGAAGCTTTCTTT.

This chain links TRBV19 with TRBJ1-2, with TRBD1 matching 9 bases. The trim removed 5 bases at V and 4 bases at J, leaving 11 bases unmatched. The CDR3 runs 16 residues. The germline V gene encodes CDR1 LNHDA and CDR2 SQIVND (reference sequence). CDR3 coding DNA: TGTGCCAGTAGTGGTACAGGGGGCGGAAAGGTCTATGGCTACACCTTC. Protein: CASSGTGGGKVYGYTF.

This sequence joins TRBV10-3 and TRBJ1-2, with 8 bases identical to TRBD1. The CDR3 spans 12 residues. Germline V gives CDR1 ENHRY, CDR2 SYGVKD. Trimming cost V 7 bases and J 5 bases; bases outside gene matches: 3. CDR3 nucleotides: TGTGCCATCACCGACAGGGGTTATGGCTACACCTTC. Its protein product is CAITDRGYGYTF.

The gene calls are TRBV19 and TRBJ2-2; 9 bases map to TRBD2. From germline, CDR1 is LNHDA and CDR2 SQIVND (reference sequence). V was pared by 3 bases and J by 6 bases, with 5 bases of the junction left unmatched. The CDR3 has 15 residues. The CDR3 is CASSMDGGRAGELFF. The CDR3 nucleotides read TGTGCCAGTAGTATGGACGGCGGGAGGGCCGGGGAGCTGTTTTTT.

The chain joins TRBV5-1 to TRBJ2-7; D is possibly TRBD1 (6 bases). Germline CDR1 is SGHRS and CDR2 is YFSETQ. V was clipped by 4 bases and J by 3 bases, with 17 bases between them. This CDR3 is built from 15 residues. The DNA for the CDR3 is TGCGCCAGCAGCCCCAGGGGTTCCGTCATCTACGAGCAGTACTTC. The encoded protein is CASSPRGSVIYEQYF. Drawing the rest from reference TRBV5-1 and TRBJ2-7, the complete variable domain is KAGVTQTPRYLIKTRGQQVTLSCSPISGHRSVSWYQQTPGQGLQFLFEYFSETQRNKGNFPGRFSGRQFSNSRSEMNVSTLELGDSALYLCASSPRGSVIYEQYFGPGTRLTVT.

The rearrangement links TRBV18 to TRBJ1-6; 7 nucleotides align to TRBD1. This CDR3 region has 16 residues. CDR1 and CDR2 from the germline V gene are KGHSH and LQKENI. J gave up 8 bases and V 3 bases, and 10 bases lay outside the gene matches. CDR3 sequence (DNA): TGTGCCAGCTCACCCCGACAGGGATCCACGGATTCACCCCTCCACTTT. Translation gives CASSPRQGSTDSPLHF.